The text below deals with one T cell receptor beta chain. The antigen is undetermined. The source of the sample is a study of CD8+ T cells in alopecia areata. Findings and caveats of the study: Affected scalp, especially in alopecia totalis/universalis, had a higher clonality than normal scalp did.

The V and J ends lost 8 bases and 4 bases respectively, with 15 bases between them. Per germline, CDR1 LNHDA and CDR2 SQIVND (reference sequence). This CDR3 comprises 15 residues. Treatment denoted: oral pan-JAK inhibitor, 5-10 mg twice daily. Reverse transcribed after extraction, RNA yielded cDNA as the sequencing template. Profiled with immunoSEQ multiplex PCR; TCRdb holds only in-frame clones, not every one. The data show roughly 220,000 clones, roughly 66% seen once. Material: CD4+ T cells sorted from blood, obtained at approximately week 42, from a patient treated with tofacitinib. This clonotype was sampled from a human donor with alopecia areata. This chain joins TRBV19 and TRBJ2-6; tentative D call: TRBD1 (5 bases). The CDR3, as DNA: TGTGCCAGTCCTGACAGTCGGAGAGGGGCCAACGTCCTGACTTTC. Translated: CASPDSRRGANVLTF. Complete variable domain (other parts from reference TRBV19 and TRBJ2-6): DGGITQSPKYLFRKEGQNVTLSCEQNLNHDAMYWYRQDPGQGLRLIYYSQIVNDFQKGDIAEGYSVSREKKESFPLTVTSAQKNPTAFYLCASPDSRRGANVLTFGAGSRLTVL.